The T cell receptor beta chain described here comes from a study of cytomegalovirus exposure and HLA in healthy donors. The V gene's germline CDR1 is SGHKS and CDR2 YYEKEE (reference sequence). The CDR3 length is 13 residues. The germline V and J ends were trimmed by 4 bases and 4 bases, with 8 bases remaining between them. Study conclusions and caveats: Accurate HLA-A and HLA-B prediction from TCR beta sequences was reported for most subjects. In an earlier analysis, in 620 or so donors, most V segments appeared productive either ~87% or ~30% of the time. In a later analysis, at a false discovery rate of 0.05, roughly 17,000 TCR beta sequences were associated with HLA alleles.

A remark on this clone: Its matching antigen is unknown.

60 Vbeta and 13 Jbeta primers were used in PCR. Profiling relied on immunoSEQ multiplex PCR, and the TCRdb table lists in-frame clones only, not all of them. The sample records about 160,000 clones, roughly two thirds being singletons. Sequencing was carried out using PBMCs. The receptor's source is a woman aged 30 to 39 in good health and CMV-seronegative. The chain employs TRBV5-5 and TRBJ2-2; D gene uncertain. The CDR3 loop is CASSLDGTGELFF. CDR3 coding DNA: TGTGCCAGCAGCCTGGACGGCACCGGGGAGCTGTTTTTT.